This T cell receptor beta chain was documented in a study of T cells in localized non-small cell lung cancer. V dropped 5 bases and J dropped 2 bases, with 13 bases sitting between them. The germline V gene has CDR1 SGHTA and CDR2 FQGNSA. The CDR3 is made up of 14 amino acids. A note on this clone: What it binds is not known.

This table comes from immunoSEQ multiplex PCR, and its TCRdb copy is limited to in-frame clones, with some not included. The table records tens of thousands of clones, about nine tenths of them present only once. Study outcomes and limitations: Higher blood T cell density went with longer overall survival.

The chain combines TRBV7-2 with TRBJ2-7; either TRBD1 or TRBD2 may supply D (5 bases each). Sequencing was performed on peripheral blood, taken before any cancer treatment. This clonotype originated in a male donor at least 60 years old with stage III lung adenocarcinoma. Here the CDR3 reads CASSLVGGPYEQYF. DNA of the CDR3: TGTGCCAGCAGCCTGGTTGGGGGTCCCTACGAGCAGTACTTC.